Below, 25 T cell receptor beta chains from the same sample are listed, as sequenced in a study of cytomegalovirus exposure and HLA in healthy donors. PCR used 60 Vbeta primers and 13 Jbeta primers. This table comes from immunoSEQ multiplex PCR, and its TCRdb copy is limited to in-frame clones, with some not included. Of some 110,000 clones listed, approximately 66% are singletons. Sequencing was done on a sample of PBMCs. These receptors were taken from a woman aged 35 to 49 in good health and CMV-seropositive.

The V call is TRBV27, the J call TRBJ1-2, with 10 nucleotides matching TRBD1. V trimming: 3 bases; J trimming: 8 bases; junction bases outside the gene matches: 15. The CDR3 totals 17 residues. Germline lookup yields CDR1 MNHEY and CDR2 SMNVEV (reference sequence). CDR3 in DNA: TGTGCCAGCAGTTTGGGACAGGGGAGCCCCCCTGCTAACGGCTACACCTTC. This codes for CASSLGQGSPPANGYTF.

This sequence joins TRBV28 and TRBJ1-1, with a weak D call TRBD1 (6 bases). The CDR3 totals 14 residues. V was pared by 2 bases and J by 5 bases, with 12 bases between. Germline lookup yields CDR1 MDHEN and CDR2 SYDVKM. The chain's CDR3 is CASSLQVGGTEAFF. The CDR3 DNA reads as TGTGCCAGCAGTTTACAGGTAGGGGGAACTGAAGCTTTCTTT.

This chain connects TRBV10-1 to TRBJ1-5; 7 nucleotides line up with TRBD1. The junction had 10 bases not matched to a gene; V was cut back by 6 bases and J by 8 bases. The CDR3 runs to 14 residues. The V gene's germline CDR1 is WNHNN and CDR2 SYGVQD (reference sequence). The DNA of the CDR3 is TGCGCCAGCAGGTCAACAGGGGTGGGAAAGCCCCAGCATTTT. Translated: CASRSTGVGKPQHF.

The chain recombines TRBV5-4 with TRBJ2-6, with TRBD2 identical over 11 bases. This CDR3 has 19 amino acids. CDR1 is SGHNT and CDR2 is YYREEE in the germline V gene (reference sequence). The junction had 5 bases not matched to a gene; V was cut back by 0 bases and J by 0 bases. CDR3 coding DNA: TGTGCCAGCAGCTTGGCCCGGACTAGCGGGCACTCTGGGGCCAACGTCCTGACTTTC. Translating gives CASSLARTSGHSGANVLTF. Combining the CDR3 with reference TRBV5-4 and TRBJ2-6 gives the whole variable domain ETGVTQSPTHLIKTRGQQVTLRCSSQSGHNTVSWYQQALGQGPQFIFQYYREEENGRGNFPPRFSGLQFPNYSSELNVNALELDDSALYLCASSLARTSGHSGANVLTFGAGSRLTVL.

As DNA, the CDR3 is TGTGCCAGCAGACTGACTAGCGGGAGCTCCTACGAGCAGTACTTC. Its translation is CASRLTSGSSYEQYF. The J gene is TRBJ2-7, the V gene TRBV7-9, with 12 positions matching TRBD2. V shed 6 bases, J shed 0 bases, and the junction held 3 bases outside the gene matches. The CDR3 contains 15 residues. Germline loops: CDR1 SEHNR, CDR2 FQNEAQ (reference sequence).

The rearrangement joins TRBV14 to TRBJ2-7; D may be TRBD1 (6 bases). Germline V gene lookup returns CDR1 SGHDN and CDR2 FVKESK. The CDR3 sequence is 15 residues long. V was pared by 0 bases and J by 2 bases, with 11 bases between. The CDR3 protein is CASSQEGTFPYEQYF. The CDR3 DNA reads TGTGCCAGCAGCCAAGAAGGGACATTTCCCTACGAGCAGTACTTC.

This clone turned up a few times. This sequence joins TRBV6-5 and TRBJ2-7; weak D call: TRBD1 (6 bases). The V and J ends lost 5 bases and 7 bases respectively, with 21 bases between them. The length of the CDR3 is 15 residues. Germline lookup yields CDR1 MNHEY and CDR2 SVGAGI. Here the CDR3 reads CASSPLRGPRGEQYF. For the CDR3, the DNA is TGTGCCAGCAGTCCTCTCAGGGGTCCCCGAGGAGAGCAGTACTTC.

The CDR3 spells CASSNQGSGANVLTF. CDR3 in DNA: TGTGCCAGCAGTAACCAGGGTAGCGGGGCCAACGTCCTGACTTTC. The chain couples TRBV2 to TRBJ2-6, with D tentatively TRBD1 (5 bases). V was pared by 5 bases and J by 4 bases, with 12 bases between. This CDR3 has 15 residues. Looked up from germline, CDR1 is SNHLY and CDR2 is FYNNEI. Full variable domain (rest looked up from reference TRBV2 and TRBJ2-6): EPEVTQTPSHQVTQMGQEVILRCVPISNHLYFYWYRQILGQKVEFLVSFYNNEISEKSEIFDDQFSVERPDGSNFTLKIRSTKLEDSAMYFCASSNQGSGANVLTFGAGSRLTVL.

The chain uses TRBV6-5 and TRBJ2-7; 10 bases fit TRBD2. The CDR3 spans 16 residues. Germline V gives CDR1 MNHEY, CDR2 SVGAGI. V trimming: 4 bases; J trimming: 0 bases; junction bases outside the gene matches: 6. The CDR3 loop reads CASSSPRLAGSYEQYF. The CDR3 nucleotides are TGTGCCAGCAGTTCCCCCCGACTAGCGGGCTCCTACGAGCAGTACTTC.

The V and J genes are TRBV4-2 and TRBJ2-5; 7 bases align to TRBD1. The J call may be in error: the DNA end matches TRBJ2-7 better. Germline CDR1 LGHNA, CDR2 YNFKEQ. CDR3 length: 17 residues. The CDR3 DNA reads TGTGCCAGCAGCCAAGATACCCGGGACAGAAGACCGTACGAGCAGTACTTC. This encodes CASSQDTRDRRPYEQYF.

In this sample, this clone turned up a few times. The J gene is TRBJ2-7, the V gene TRBV10-3, with TRBD1 as a possible D gene (6 bases). Per germline, CDR1 ENHRY and CDR2 SYGVKD. The CDR3 runs 12 residues. The V end was cut by 4 bases, the J end by 3 bases, with 7 bases between. The CDR3 region is CAISGTDYEQYF. The DNA for the CDR3 is TGTGCCATCAGTGGGACAGACTACGAGCAGTACTTC.

J is TRBJ1-2 and V is TRBV2; D might be TRBD1 (6 bases). CDR1 is SNHLY and CDR2 is FYNNEI in the germline V gene. The CDR3 has 14 residues. The V end was cut by 7 bases, the J end by 2 bases, with 14 bases between. The CDR3: CASTYGQTNYGYTF. CDR3 in DNA: TGTGCCAGCACCTATGGACAGACGAACTATGGCTACACCTTC.

The rearrangement uses TRBV5-4 and TRBJ2-3; D is perhaps TRBD2 (5 bases). CDR1 is SGHNT, CDR2 YYREEE, per germline (reference sequence). Trimming took off 5 bases at V and 2 bases at J, with 21 bases between the two ends. This CDR3 is built from 17 residues. CDR3 bases: TGTGCCAGCAGTAATCGGGATGGAGTTGGGGACACAGATACGCAGTATTTT. This translates into CASSNRDGVGDTDTQYF. Full variable domain (rest looked up from reference TRBV5-4 and TRBJ2-3): ETGVTQSPTHLIKTRGQQVTLRCSSQSGHNTVSWYQQALGQGPQFIFQYYREEENGRGNFPPRFSGLQFPNYSSELNVNALELDDSALYLCASSNRDGVGDTDTQYFGPGTRLTVL.

The chain employs TRBV5-4 and TRBJ2-5, with 10 bases lining up with TRBD1. The length of the CDR3 is 17 residues. V lost 0 bases to trimming and J lost 1 base; unmatched junction nucleotides: 6. Germline V gene lookup returns CDR1 SGHNT and CDR2 YYREEE (reference sequence). DNA of the CDR3: TGTGCCAGCAGCTTGGTTGGACGGACAGGGGGCCAAGAGACCCAGTACTTC. Its translation: CASSLVGRTGGQETQYF.

This clone was seen a handful of times. The rearrangement links TRBV27 to TRBJ2-5; 9 bases align to TRBD1. CDR3 length equals 16 residues. Germline trimming cut 2 bases from V and 5 bases from J; bases unmatched to any gene: 9. Germline assignment: CDR1 MNHEY and CDR2 SMNVEV (reference sequence). The CDR3 DNA sequence: TGTGCCAGCAGTTTAGTTCCGGGACAGGGCTTCGAGACCCAGTACTTC. It specifies CASSLVPGQGFETQYF.

Comment on this clone: Other DNA sequences in the sample encode the same CDR3. The DNA for the CDR3 is TGTGCCAGCAGCCCGGACAGGGACACTGAAGCTTTCTTT. Protein product: CASSPDRDTEAFF. V usage is TRBV6-6 and J usage is TRBJ1-1; 8 bases match TRBD1. J was trimmed by 3 bases and V by 6 bases; bases with no gene match: 3. CDR1 is MNHNY, CDR2 SVGAGI, per germline (reference sequence). CDR3 length: 13 amino acids.

J is TRBJ2-1 and V is TRBV7-3; the D gene is possibly TRBD2 (6 bases). Trimming left V 2 bases short and J 4 bases short, with 12 bases between. The CDR3 has 15 amino acids. Looked up from germline, CDR1 is SGHTA and CDR2 is FQGTGA. CDR3 residues: CASSLSAGRYNEQFF. CDR3 nucleotides: TGTGCCAGCAGCTTATCGGCGGGAAGGTACAATGAGCAGTTCTTC.

The V gene is TRBV2, the J gene TRBJ1-2; the D is unclear. The CDR3 length is 12 residues. Trimming left V 7 bases short and J 4 bases short, with 10 bases between. Germline-derived CDR1 and CDR2 are SNHLY and FYNNEI. CDR3 protein: CASIQVTYGYTF. In DNA form, the CDR3 reads TGTGCCAGCATCCAGGTCACCTATGGCTACACCTTC.

The genes are TRBV7-2 and TRBJ2-5; 9 nucleotides agree with TRBD1. This CDR3 has 16 residues. Germline-derived CDR1 and CDR2 are SGHTA and FQGNSA. The V gene end was trimmed by 4 bases and the J gene end by 5 bases; junction bases not matched to a gene: 11. The CDR3 nucleotides are TGTGCCAGCAGCTCCGGGCTGGGACAGGGCTGGGAGACCCAGTACTTC. This encodes CASSSGLGQGWETQYF.

Worth noting for this clone: One end of the junction fails to match germline, which may point to a read error. The CDR3 DNA follows: TGTGCCAGCAGCTTAGGGGTGGGGGACTGGGGGGATCAGCGCTTC. It translates to CASSLGVGDWGDQRF. The chain is built from TRBV7-9 and TRBJ2-7; maybe TRBD2 (6 bases). The CDR3 is made up of 15 amino acids. CDR1 SEHNR and CDR2 FQNEAQ come from the germline V gene (reference sequence). The full variable domain, with the rest looked up from reference TRBV7-9 and TRBJ2-7, is DTGVSQNPRHKITKRGQNVTFRCDPISEHNRLYWYRQTLGQGPEFLTYFQNEAQLEKSRLLSDRFSAERPKGSFSTLEIQRTEQGDSAMYLCASSLGVGDWGDQRFGPGTRLTVT.

The V and J genes are TRBV5-5 and TRBJ1-1; D is ambiguous. The CDR3 spans 12 residues. V was trimmed by 0 bases and J by 6 bases, leaving 6 bases between them. Germline assignment: CDR1 SGHKS and CDR2 YYEKEE (reference sequence). CDR3 DNA sequence: TGTGCCAGCAGCTTGGGAGTGGCTGAAGCTTTCTTT. Translation: CASSLGVAEAFF.

The chain couples TRBV13 to TRBJ2-7; 7 bases line up with TRBD2. The CDR3 length is 14 residues. J gave up 9 bases and V 5 bases, and 13 bases lay outside the gene matches. CDR1 and CDR2 (germline): PRHDT, FYEKMQ (reference sequence). CDR3: CASSRGDHHPRQYF. For the CDR3, the DNA is TGTGCCAGCAGCCGGGGGGATCACCACCCCCGGCAGTACTTC. Using reference TRBV13 and TRBJ2-7 for the parts outside the CDR3, the full variable domain is AAGVIQSPRHLIKEKRETATLKCYPIPRHDTVYWYQQGPGQDPQFLISFYEKMQSDKGSIPDRFSAQQFSDYHSELNMSSLELGDSALYFCASSRGDHHPRQYFGPGTRLTVT.

A few counts support this clone. The chain couples TRBV5-4 to TRBJ2-5, with TRBD2 identical over 9 bases. The CDR3 totals 16 residues. The trim removed 0 bases at V and 2 bases at J, leaving 5 bases unmatched. Germline assignment: CDR1 SGHNT and CDR2 YYREEE (reference sequence). For the CDR3, the DNA is TGTGCCAGCAGCTTGGGAATTAGCGGGGGACAAGAGACCCAGTACTTC. Amino acids: CASSLGISGGQETQYF.

The chain has TRBV11-2 and TRBJ2-7; D possibly corresponds to TRBD2 (5 bases). V was trimmed by 8 bases and J by 1 base, leaving 12 bases between them. The CDR3 is made up of 13 amino acids. Germline V gives CDR1 SGHAT, CDR2 FQNNGV. In nucleotides, the CDR3 is TGTGCCAGCCAGGACGGGATGTCCTACGAGCAGTACTTC. This translates into CASQDGMSYEQYF. Full variable domain (rest looked up from reference TRBV11-2 and TRBJ2-7): EAGVAQSPRYKIIEKRQSVAFWCNPISGHATLYWYQQILGQGPKLLIQFQNNGVVDDSQLPKDRFSAERLKGVDSTLKIQPAKLEDSAVYLCASQDGMSYEQYFGPGTRLTVT.

The genes are TRBV7-9 and TRBJ1-5; no clear D. Germline CDR1 reads SEHNR; CDR2 reads FQNEAQ (reference sequence). CDR3 length equals 13 residues. The V gene lost 6 bases and the J gene lost 7 bases, with 13 bases spanning the gap. The CDR3 DNA reads as TGTGCCAGCAGTCTCGGGGTAGGGCAGCCCCAGCATTTT. Encoded protein: CASSLGVGQPQHF. The variable domain in full, completed from reference TRBV7-9 and TRBJ1-5, reads DTGVSQNPRHKITKRGQNVTFRCDPISEHNRLYWYRQTLGQGPEFLTYFQNEAQLEKSRLLSDRFSAERPKGSFSTLEIQRTEQGDSAMYLCASSLGVGQPQHFGDGTRLSIL.